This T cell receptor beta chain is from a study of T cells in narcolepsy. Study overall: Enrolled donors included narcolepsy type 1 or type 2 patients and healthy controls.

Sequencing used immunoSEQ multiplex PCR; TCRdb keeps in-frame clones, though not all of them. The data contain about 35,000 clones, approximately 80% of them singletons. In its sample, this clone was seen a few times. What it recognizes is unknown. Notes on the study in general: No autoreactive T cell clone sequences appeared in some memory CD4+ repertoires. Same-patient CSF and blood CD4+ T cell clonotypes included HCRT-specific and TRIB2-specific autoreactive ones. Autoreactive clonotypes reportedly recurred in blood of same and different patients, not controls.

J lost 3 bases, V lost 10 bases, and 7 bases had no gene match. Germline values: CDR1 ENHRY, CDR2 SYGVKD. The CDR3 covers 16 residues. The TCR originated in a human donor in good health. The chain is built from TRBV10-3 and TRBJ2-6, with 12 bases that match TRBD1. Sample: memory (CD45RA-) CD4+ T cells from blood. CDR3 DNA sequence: TGTGCCAGTCGGGACAGGGGGCATGGTGGGGCCAACGTCCTGACTTTC. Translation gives CASRDRGHGGANVLTF.